This T cell receptor (beta chain) was identified in a study of CD8 T cells in ankylosing spondylitis. One entry per CDR3 protein results from TCRdb running MiXCR on the 5' RACE reads. The table records some 250,000 distinct CDR3 sequences, 20% to 30% of them present only once. This clonotype was detected ten times or more. The junction had 4 bases not matched to a gene; V was cut back by 4 bases and J by 0 bases. Germline lookup yields CDR1 LGHNA and CDR2 YNFKEQ. The CDR3 covers 15 residues. The source material was blood, either unsorted or a sorted T cell fraction (not recorded which). This clonotype originated in a male donor with ankylosing spondylitis or in good health (not recorded which). The chain employs TRBV4-2 and TRBJ2-3, with 7 bases matching TRBD2. CDR3 region: CASSRTSDSTDTQYF. DNA of the CDR3: TGTGCCAGCAGCCGAACTAGCGACAGCACAGATACGCAGTATTTT.